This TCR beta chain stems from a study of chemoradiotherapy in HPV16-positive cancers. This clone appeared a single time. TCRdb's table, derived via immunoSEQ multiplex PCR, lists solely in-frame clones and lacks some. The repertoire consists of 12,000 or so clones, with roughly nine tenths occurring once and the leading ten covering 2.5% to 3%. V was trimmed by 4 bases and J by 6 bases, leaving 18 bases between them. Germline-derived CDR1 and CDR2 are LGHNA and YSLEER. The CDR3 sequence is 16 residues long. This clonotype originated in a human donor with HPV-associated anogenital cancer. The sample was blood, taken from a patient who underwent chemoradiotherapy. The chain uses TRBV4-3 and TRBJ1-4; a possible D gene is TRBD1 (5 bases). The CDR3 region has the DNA TGCGCCAGCAGCCGAACAGGACGGCCCGGATATGAAAAACTGTTTTTT. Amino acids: CASSRTGRPGYEKLFF.